The 22 T cell receptor beta chains below come from one sample, sequenced in a study of blood T cell repertoires in COVID-19. Sequencing used immunoSEQ multiplex PCR; TCRdb keeps in-frame clones, though not all of them. The sample carries about 300,000 clones, 65% to 90% recorded once. The sample consisted of PBMCs or T cells enriched from blood (not recorded which). These receptor sequences come from a man aged 25-45 years who had recovered from COVID-19.

The genes are TRBV21-1 and TRBJ1-1; TRBD1 is the table's D call and was not checked against the DNA. TRBV21-1 is assigned pseudogene status. CDR3 size: 16 residues. The CDR3: CASSKASFSVDTEAFF. For the CDR3, the DNA is TGTGCCAGCAGCAAAGCTTCGTTCTCAGTGGACACTGAAGCTTTCTTT.

In its sample, this clone was seen a few times. The chain carries TRBV21-1 and TRBJ1-2. TRBV21-1 is given as a pseudogene. The CDR3 is 14 residues long. The CDR3 bases are TGTGCCAGCGGTAGATTCAACCCTAACTATGGCTACACCTTC. Encoded protein: CASGRFNPNYGYTF.

CDR3 bases: TGTGCCTGGAGCCTCCTCTGGGGGGATGGCTACACCTTC. Translated: CAWSLLWGDGYTF. This chain joins TRBV30 and TRBJ1-2; the D gene is possibly TRBD1 (5 bases). CDR1 GTSNPN and CDR2 SVGIG come from the germline V gene (reference sequence). This CDR3 contains 13 residues. V was clipped by 3 bases and J by 6 bases, with 14 bases between them.

The chain recombines TRBV5-1 with TRBJ2-4; 12 bases are a match to TRBD2. Looked up from germline, CDR1 is SGHRS and CDR2 is YFSETQ. The V gene end was trimmed by 0 bases and the J gene end by 9 bases; junction bases not matched to a gene: 7. CDR3 length: 16 amino acids. CDR3 residues: CASSLASGGAGFIQYF. In nucleotides, the CDR3 is TGCGCCAGCAGCTTGGCTAGCGGGGGGGCCGGATTCATTCAGTACTTC.

This clone occurred once. The V gene is TRBV5-1, the J gene TRBJ1-2; no clear D. V was pared by 0 bases and J by 6 bases, with 24 bases between. Looked up from germline, CDR1 is SGHRS and CDR2 is YFSETQ. The CDR3 consists of 18 residues. The CDR3 sequence: CASSLESEPVTWTNGYTF. Here the CDR3 DNA reads TGCGCCAGCAGCTTGGAGTCGGAACCCGTAACGTGGACTAATGGCTACACCTTC.

This clone came up a few times. The chain is built from TRBV2 and TRBJ2-5, with D possibly being TRBD1 (5 bases). The CDR3 covers 14 residues. The germline gives CDR1 SNHLY, CDR2 FYNNEI. V was cut by 4 bases and J by 0 bases, with 9 bases left in between. The CDR3 bases are TGTGCCAGCAGTGCCGACAGAAACCAAGAGACCCAGTACTTC. Its translation: CASSADRNQETQYF.

The rearrangement uses TRBV3-1 (or the pseudogene TRBV3-2) and TRBJ2-5, with 8 bases fitting TRBD2. This CDR3 region has 17 residues. From germline, CDR1 is LGHDT and CDR2 YNNKEL (reference sequence). Trimming removed 2 bases from V and 1 base from J; junction bases left unmatched: 9. CDR3 sequence (DNA): TGTGCCAGCAGCCAATGGGGTTCGCGGGGGGCCCAAGAGACCCAGTACTTC. Its translation: CASSQWGSRGAQETQYF.

In its sample, this clone was seen many times. The chain joins TRBV28 to TRBJ1-1, with D perhaps matching TRBD1 (5 bases). Germline CDR1 is MDHEN and CDR2 is SYDVKM. V lost 7 bases, J lost 8 bases, and 23 bases lay in between. This CDR3 is 15 amino acids long. This chain's CDR3 is CASIRRGLRPAEAFF. CDR3 coding DNA: TGTGCCAGCATCCGGAGGGGCCTACGGCCCGCCGAAGCTTTCTTT.

This rearrangement joins TRBV9 to TRBJ2-7; 13 nucleotides align to TRBD2. Trimming cost V 2 bases and J 2 bases; bases outside gene matches: 4. The CDR3 length is 16 residues. Germline assignment: CDR1 SGDLS and CDR2 YYNGEE. CDR3 DNA sequence: TGTGCCAGCAGCGTGGCCGGGACTAGCGGGACCTACGAGCAGTACTTC. Its translation: CASSVAGTSGTYEQYF.

The V and J genes are TRBV2 and TRBJ2-2, with 7 positions matching TRBD1. Germline lookup yields CDR1 SNHLY and CDR2 FYNNEI. V shed 6 bases, J shed 1 base, and the junction held 2 bases outside the gene matches. The CDR3 runs to 14 residues. The CDR3 DNA sequence: TGTGCCAGCAGGTGGGACAGGAACACCGGGGAGCTGTTTTTT. It translates to CASRWDRNTGELFF.

The chain is built from TRBV28 and TRBJ2-3; TRBD2 matches at 10 bases. The CDR3 sequence is 16 residues long. CDR1 MDHEN and CDR2 SYDVKM come from the germline V gene. Trimming at V came to 4 bases and at J to 5 bases, leaving 9 bases not matched to a gene. The CDR3 protein is CASSSHLAGALDTQYF. The CDR3 coding sequence is TGTGCCAGCAGTTCCCACCTAGCGGGGGCCCTAGATACGCAGTATTTT.

The sample holds a few counts of this clone. The CDR3 DNA is TGTGCCATCAGTGAGCAGAAGCGGAGCTCCTACAATGAGCAGTTCTTC. This gives the protein CAISEQKRSSYNEQFF. This chain joins TRBV10-3 and TRBJ2-1; the D gene is possibly TRBD2 (5 bases). This CDR3 spans 16 amino acids. V lost 2 bases, J lost 0 bases, and 11 bases lay in between. The germline gives CDR1 ENHRY, CDR2 SYGVKD.

This sequence joins TRBV10-3 and TRBJ1-1; D remains unclear. This CDR3 contains 13 residues. Germline V CDR1 and CDR2: ENHRY, SYGVKD. V lost 6 bases, J lost 6 bases, and 14 bases lay in between. The DNA for the CDR3 is TGTGCCATCAGGGGGTTGGAGGTCCCTGAAGCTTTCTTT. This gives the protein CAIRGLEVPEAFF.

DNA of the CDR3: TGTGCCAGCAGAACCGGGACAGGGGCAGATACGCAGTATTTT. Translation gives CASRTGTGADTQYF. The rearrangement uses TRBV6-4 and TRBJ2-3; 10 bases match TRBD1. The V gene end was trimmed by 6 bases and the J gene end by 4 bases; junction bases not matched to a gene: 4. The germline CDR1 and CDR2 sequences are MRHNA and SNTAGT. The CDR3 has 14 residues.

This clone came up a few times. The chain has TRBV6-5 and TRBJ1-1, with 8 bases lining up with TRBD1. Germline CDR1 and CDR2: MNHEY and SVGAGI. The CDR3 totals 15 residues. The trim removed 6 bases at V and 5 bases at J, leaving 11 bases unmatched. The CDR3 loop reads CASSQTGAVGTEAFF. The CDR3 nucleotides read TGTGCCAGCAGCCAGACAGGGGCCGTCGGGACTGAAGCTTTCTTT.

J is TRBJ2-1 and V is TRBV5-4, with 9 bases aligning to TRBD2. Germline V CDR1 and CDR2: SGHNT, YYREEE (reference sequence). This CDR3 is 15 amino acids long. After removal of 2 bases from V and 0 bases from J, the junction contained 0 bases not matched to a gene. This chain's CDR3 is CASSFSGGSYNEQFF. The CDR3 DNA sequence: TGTGCCAGCAGCTTTAGCGGGGGCTCCTACAATGAGCAGTTCTTC.

The chain links TRBV5-1 to TRBJ1-6; no reliable D call. Germline lookup yields CDR1 SGHRS and CDR2 YFSETQ. Trimming removed 1 base at V and 7 bases at J, with 21 bases between. This CDR3 spans 18 amino acids. CDR3 sequence (DNA): TGCGCCAGCAGCTTGAACCTTGTAAGAGGGAATGGAAATTCACCCCTCCACTTT. It translates to CASSLNLVRGNGNSPLHF.

The table lists this clone with a few counts. The CDR3 sequence is CASRSNRAGSPLHF. The CDR3 nucleotides are TGTGCCAGCAGATCGAACAGGGCGGGTTCACCCCTCCACTTT. The chain has TRBV5-4 and TRBJ1-6, with a weak D call TRBD1 (6 bases). CDR1 SGHNT and CDR2 YYREEE come from the germline V gene (reference sequence). The CDR3 is made up of 14 amino acids. Trimming removed 5 bases from V and 9 bases from J, with 15 bases in between.

V and J are TRBV2 and TRBJ1-5; TRBD1 is a possible D gene (6 bases). V lost 1 base to trimming and J lost 6 bases, with 10 bases between them. CDR1 SNHLY and CDR2 FYNNEI come from the germline V gene. This CDR3 region has 14 residues. The CDR3 nucleotides are TGTGCCAGCAGTGAAGGGGGGGGCCCTCAGCCCCAGCATTTT. Protein: CASSEGGGPQPQHF.

The rearrangement links TRBV5-1 to TRBJ1-1; maybe TRBD1 (5 bases). The V end lost 5 bases, the J end lost 2 bases, and 7 bases lay between the germline ends. From germline, CDR1 is SGHRS and CDR2 YFSETQ. The CDR3 covers 12 residues. CDR3 bases: TGCGCCAGCAGGGGGCGCAACACTGAAGCTTTCTTT. It yields the protein CASRGRNTEAFF.

V is TRBV7-2 and J is TRBJ1-1, with 7 bases that match TRBD1. J was trimmed by 6 bases and V by 4 bases; bases with no gene match: 14. Germline V gene data show CDR1 as SGHTA and CDR2 as FQGNSA. CDR3 size: 16 residues. The CDR3 nucleotides read TGTGCCAGCAGCTGGAGGGGTCTAGGGGGCGCCGCTGAAGCTTTCTTT. As protein: CASSWRGLGGAAEAFF.

V gene TRBV27 combines with J gene TRBJ2-7, with TRBD2 matching over 14 bases. This CDR3 is built from 15 residues. J was trimmed by 5 bases and V by 4 bases; bases with no gene match: 4. CDR1 and CDR2 (germline): MNHEY, SMNVEV (reference sequence). CDR3 loop: CASSSGTSGSNEQYF. The DNA for the CDR3 is TGTGCCAGCAGTTCCGGGACTAGCGGGAGTAACGAGCAGTACTTC.